This passage covers 3 T cell receptor beta chains from one sample sequenced in a study of T cells in Graves' hyperthyroidism and ophthalmopathy. TCR beta CDR3 region amplification was performed from RNA transcripts. First-round RT-PCR targeting the TCR CDR3 was performed with the HTBI primer set. TCRdb redid the calling of the multiplex PCR reads with MiXCR, one entry per CDR3 protein. This table holds roughly 500,000 distinct CDR3 sequences, 46% found once. The sequenced sample was peripheral blood or thyroid tissue (not recorded which). The receptors were sampled from an adult woman with Graves' disease, either hyperthyroidism or ophthalmopathy (not recorded which).

The genes are TRBV29-1 and TRBJ2-5; TRBD2 is a possible D gene (7 bases). CDR1 is SQVTM and CDR2 is ANQGSEA in the germline V gene. The CDR3 is 13 amino acids. V dropped 4 bases and J dropped 5 bases, with 14 bases sitting between them. The CDR3, as DNA: TGCAGCGTTGCGCCCGGGGGGCTTGAGACCCAGTACTTC. This encodes CSVAPGGLETQYF.

The sample holds many counts of this clonotype. This chain uses TRBV20-1 with TRBJ2-2, with 7 bases identical to TRBD2. V lost 3 bases, J lost 7 bases, and 11 bases stayed unmatched. Germline CDR1 DFQATT, CDR2 SNEGSKA (reference sequence). The CDR3 length is 15 residues. DNA of the CDR3: TGCAGTGCTAGTTCTGCGGGAGTTGGCTACGGGGAGCTGTTTTTT. Its translation: CSASSAGVGYGELFF.

The rearrangement joins TRBV6-6 to TRBJ1-6, with TRBD1 identical over 7 bases. V was clipped by 7 bases and J by 10 bases; unmatched bases: 7. The CDR3 contains 13 residues. Germline assignment: CDR1 MNHNY and CDR2 SVGAGI (reference sequence). CDR3: CASTTGNGSPLHF. In DNA, the CDR3 is TGTGCCAGCACGACAGGGAATGGATCACCCCTCCACTTT.